This T cell receptor (beta chain) was sequenced during a study of monozygotic twins with inflammatory bowel disease. Study-wide points: Lower TCRbeta diversity (inverse Simpson) was seen in IBD patients than in healthy co-twins. IBD patients, compared with healthy twins, shared fewer clonotypes with others (especially with disease activity).

Incorporation of UMIs carrying a 6-nucleotide sample barcode was performed by template switching. TCRdb re-called the 5' RACE reads; every CDR3 protein appears as one record, without DNA. Found here are some 100,000 distinct CDR3 sequences; the top ten clones hold about an eighth. CDR1 and CDR2 from the germline V gene are SGHTA and FQGTGA. The CDR3 runs to 13 residues. As to this clonotype: Its antigen is not known.

The sequence came from a human donor with ulcerative colitis or Crohn's disease, or a healthy co-twin of an affected twin (not recorded which). This chain joins TRBV7-3 and TRBJ2-1; no DNA is available, so the TRBD2 call from TCRdb remains unchecked. The material sequenced was blood. CDR3 residues: CASSLTSDNEQFF.